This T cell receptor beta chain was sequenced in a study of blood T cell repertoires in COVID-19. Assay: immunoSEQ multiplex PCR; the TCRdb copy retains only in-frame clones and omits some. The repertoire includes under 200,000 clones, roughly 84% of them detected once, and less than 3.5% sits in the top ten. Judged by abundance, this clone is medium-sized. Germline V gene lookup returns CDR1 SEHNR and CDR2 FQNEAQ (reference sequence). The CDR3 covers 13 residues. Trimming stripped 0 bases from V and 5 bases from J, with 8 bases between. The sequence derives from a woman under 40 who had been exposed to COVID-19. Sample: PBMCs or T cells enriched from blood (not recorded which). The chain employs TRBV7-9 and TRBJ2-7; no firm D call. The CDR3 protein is CASSLAASHEQYF. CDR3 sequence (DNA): TGTGCCAGCAGCTTAGCGGCTTCCCACGAGCAGTACTTC.